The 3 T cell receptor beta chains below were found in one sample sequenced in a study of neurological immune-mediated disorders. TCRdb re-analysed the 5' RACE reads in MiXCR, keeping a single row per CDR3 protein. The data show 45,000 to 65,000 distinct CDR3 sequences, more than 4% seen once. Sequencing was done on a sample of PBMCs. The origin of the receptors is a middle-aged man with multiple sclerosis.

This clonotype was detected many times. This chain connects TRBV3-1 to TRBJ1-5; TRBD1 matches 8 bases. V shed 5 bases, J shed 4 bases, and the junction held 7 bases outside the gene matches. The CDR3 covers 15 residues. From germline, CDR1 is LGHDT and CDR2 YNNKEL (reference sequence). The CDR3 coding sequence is TGTGCCAGCAGCGGAGGACAGGGCAGGAATCAGCCCCAGCATTTT. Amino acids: CASSGGQGRNQPQHF.

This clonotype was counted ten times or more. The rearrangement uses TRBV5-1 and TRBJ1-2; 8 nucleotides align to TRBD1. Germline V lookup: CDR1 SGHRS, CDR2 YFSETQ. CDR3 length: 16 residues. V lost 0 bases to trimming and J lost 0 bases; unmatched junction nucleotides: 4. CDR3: CASSLAMDRANYGYTF. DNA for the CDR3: TGCGCCAGCAGCTTGGCCATGGACAGGGCTAACTATGGCTACACCTTC.

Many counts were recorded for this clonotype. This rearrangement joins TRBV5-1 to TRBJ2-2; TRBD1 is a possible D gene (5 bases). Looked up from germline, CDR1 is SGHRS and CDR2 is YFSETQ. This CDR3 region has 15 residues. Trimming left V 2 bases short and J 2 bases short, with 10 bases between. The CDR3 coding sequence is TGCGCCAGCAGCTTCAGGGAAACCAACACCGGGGAGCTGTTTTTT. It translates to CASSFRETNTGELFF.